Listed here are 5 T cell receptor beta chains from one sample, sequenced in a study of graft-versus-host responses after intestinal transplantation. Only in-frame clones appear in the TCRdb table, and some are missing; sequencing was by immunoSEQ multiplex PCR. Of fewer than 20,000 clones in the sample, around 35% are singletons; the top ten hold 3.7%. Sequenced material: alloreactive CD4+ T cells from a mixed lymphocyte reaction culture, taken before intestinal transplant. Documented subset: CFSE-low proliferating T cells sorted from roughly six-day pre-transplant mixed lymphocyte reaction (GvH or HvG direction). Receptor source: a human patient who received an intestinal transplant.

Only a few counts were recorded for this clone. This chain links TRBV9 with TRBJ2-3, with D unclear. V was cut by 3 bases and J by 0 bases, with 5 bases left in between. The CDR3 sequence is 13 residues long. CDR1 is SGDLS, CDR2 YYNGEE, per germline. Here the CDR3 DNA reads TGTGCCAGCAGCGGGCTTAGCACAGATACGCAGTATTTT. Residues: CASSGLSTDTQYF.

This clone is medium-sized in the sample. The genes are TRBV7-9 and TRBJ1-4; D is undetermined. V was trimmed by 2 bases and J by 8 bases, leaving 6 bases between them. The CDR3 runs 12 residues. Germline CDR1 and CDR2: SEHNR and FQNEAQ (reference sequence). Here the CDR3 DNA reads TGTGCCAGCAGCTTACCCCCAGAAAAACTGTTTTTT. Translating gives CASSLPPEKLFF.

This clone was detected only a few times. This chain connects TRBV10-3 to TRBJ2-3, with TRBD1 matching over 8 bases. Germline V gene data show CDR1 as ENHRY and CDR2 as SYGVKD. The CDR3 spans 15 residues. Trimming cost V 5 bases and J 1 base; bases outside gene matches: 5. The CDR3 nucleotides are TGTGCCATCAGTCGCTTGGGACAGGGCACAGATACGCAGTATTTT. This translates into CAISRLGQGTDTQYF.

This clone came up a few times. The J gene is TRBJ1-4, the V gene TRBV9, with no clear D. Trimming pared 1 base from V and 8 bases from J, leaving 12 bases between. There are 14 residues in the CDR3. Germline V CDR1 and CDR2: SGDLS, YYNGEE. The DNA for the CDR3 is TGTGCCAGCAGCGTAACACAGACGGGCGAAAAACTGTTTTTT. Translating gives CASSVTQTGEKLFF.

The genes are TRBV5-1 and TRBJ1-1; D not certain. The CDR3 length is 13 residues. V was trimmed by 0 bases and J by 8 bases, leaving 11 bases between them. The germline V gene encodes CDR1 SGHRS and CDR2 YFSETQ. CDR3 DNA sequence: TGCGCCAGCAGCTTGGGGACCGGCACAGAAGCTTTCTTT. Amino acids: CASSLGTGTEAFF.